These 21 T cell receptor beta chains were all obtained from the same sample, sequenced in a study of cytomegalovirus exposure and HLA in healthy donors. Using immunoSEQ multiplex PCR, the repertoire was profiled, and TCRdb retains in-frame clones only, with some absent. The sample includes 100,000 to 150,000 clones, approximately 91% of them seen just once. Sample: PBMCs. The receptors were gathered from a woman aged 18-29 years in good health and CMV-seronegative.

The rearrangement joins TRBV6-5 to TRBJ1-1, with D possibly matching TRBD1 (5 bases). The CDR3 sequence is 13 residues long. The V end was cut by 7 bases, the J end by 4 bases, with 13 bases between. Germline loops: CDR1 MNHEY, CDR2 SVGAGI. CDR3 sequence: CASIGGPGTEAFF. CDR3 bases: TGTGCCAGCATCGGGGGTCCGGGCACTGAAGCTTTCTTT.

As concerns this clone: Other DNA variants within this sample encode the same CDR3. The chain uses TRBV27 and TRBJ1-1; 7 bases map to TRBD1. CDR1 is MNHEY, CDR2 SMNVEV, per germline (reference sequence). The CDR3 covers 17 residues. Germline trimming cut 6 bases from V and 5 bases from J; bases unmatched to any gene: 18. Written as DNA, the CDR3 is TGTGCCAGCAGATCAAGGACAGGCCCCGTTTCCAGAACTGAAGCTTTCTTT. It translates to CASRSRTGPVSRTEAFF.

The DNA of the CDR3 is TGTGCCAGCAGCTTAGGGAGCTCTGGAAACACCATATATTTT. It specifies CASSLGSSGNTIYF. The V gene is TRBV7-9, the J gene TRBJ1-3; D remains ambiguous. The CDR3 spans 14 residues. The germline V gene has CDR1 SEHNR and CDR2 FQNEAQ (reference sequence). V lost 1 base and J lost 0, with 4 bases in between.

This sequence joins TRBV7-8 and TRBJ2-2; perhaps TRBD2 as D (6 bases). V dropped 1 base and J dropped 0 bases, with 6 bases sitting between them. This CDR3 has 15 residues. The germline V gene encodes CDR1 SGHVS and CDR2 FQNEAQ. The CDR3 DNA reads TGTGCCAGCAGCTTAGGGGGGGCGAACACCGGGGAGCTGTTTTTT. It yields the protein CASSLGGANTGELFF.

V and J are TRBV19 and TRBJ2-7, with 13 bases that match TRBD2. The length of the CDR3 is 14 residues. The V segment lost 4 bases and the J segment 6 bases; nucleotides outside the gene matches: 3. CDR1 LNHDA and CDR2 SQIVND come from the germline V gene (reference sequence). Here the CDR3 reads CASSRLAGGFEQYF. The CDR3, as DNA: TGTGCCAGTAGTAGACTAGCGGGAGGTTTCGAGCAGTACTTC. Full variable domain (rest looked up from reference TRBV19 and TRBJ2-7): DGGITQSPKYLFRKEGQNVTLSCEQNLNHDAMYWYRQDPGQGLRLIYYSQIVNDFQKGDIAEGYSVSREKKESFPLTVTSAQKNPTAFYLCASSRLAGGFEQYFGPGTRLTVT.

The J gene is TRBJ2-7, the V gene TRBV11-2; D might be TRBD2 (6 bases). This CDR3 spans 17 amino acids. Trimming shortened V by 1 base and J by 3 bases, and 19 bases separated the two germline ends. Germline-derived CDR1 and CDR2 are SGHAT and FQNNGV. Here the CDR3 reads CASSLVYGAAGYYEQYF. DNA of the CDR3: TGTGCCAGCAGCTTAGTGTACGGGGCAGCGGGCTACTACGAGCAGTACTTC.

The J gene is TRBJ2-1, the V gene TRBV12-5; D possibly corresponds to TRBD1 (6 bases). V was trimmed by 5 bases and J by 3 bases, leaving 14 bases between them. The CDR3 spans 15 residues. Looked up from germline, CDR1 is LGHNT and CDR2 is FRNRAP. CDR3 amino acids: CASGPQGFYYNEQFF. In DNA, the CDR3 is TGTGCTAGTGGTCCACAGGGTTTTTACTACAATGAGCAGTTCTTC.

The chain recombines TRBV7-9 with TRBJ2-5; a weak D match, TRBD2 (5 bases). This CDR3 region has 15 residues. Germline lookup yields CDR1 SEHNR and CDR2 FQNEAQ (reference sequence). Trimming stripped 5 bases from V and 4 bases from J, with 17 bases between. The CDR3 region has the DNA TGTGCCAGCAGCCCACCGAGGAGGATAGGAGAGACCCAGTACTTC. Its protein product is CASSPPRRIGETQYF. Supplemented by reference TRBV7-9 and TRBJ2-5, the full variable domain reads DTGVSQNPRHKITKRGQNVTFRCDPISEHNRLYWYRQTLGQGPEFLTYFQNEAQLEKSRLLSDRFSAERPKGSFSTLEIQRTEQGDSAMYLCASSPPRRIGETQYFGPGTRLLVL.

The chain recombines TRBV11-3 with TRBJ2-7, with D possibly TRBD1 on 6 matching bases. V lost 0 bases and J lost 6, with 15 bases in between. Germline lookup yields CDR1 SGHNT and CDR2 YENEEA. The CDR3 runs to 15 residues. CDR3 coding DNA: TGTGCCAGCAGCTTAGAGAGGTTGGGGGCCGTCGAGCAGTACTTC. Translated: CASSLERLGAVEQYF.

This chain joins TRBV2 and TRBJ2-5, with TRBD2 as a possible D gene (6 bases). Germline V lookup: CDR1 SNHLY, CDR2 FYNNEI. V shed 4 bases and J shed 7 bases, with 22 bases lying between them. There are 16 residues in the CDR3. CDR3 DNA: TGTGCCAGCAGTGTGGGACTCCAATACCTCCGGTTGACCCAGTACTTC. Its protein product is CASSVGLQYLRLTQYF.

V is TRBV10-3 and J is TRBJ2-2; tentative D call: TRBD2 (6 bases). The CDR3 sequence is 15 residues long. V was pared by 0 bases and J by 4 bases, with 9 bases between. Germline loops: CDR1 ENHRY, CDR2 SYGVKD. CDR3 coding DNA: TGTGCCATCAGTGAGTCCCGGGAGCGCACCGGGGAGCTGTTTTTT. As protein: CAISESRERTGELFF.

The CDR3 is CAWSAPHRGALYEQYF. Here the CDR3 DNA reads TGTGCCTGGAGTGCCCCTCATCGGGGGGCGCTCTACGAGCAGTACTTC. The chain employs TRBV30 and TRBJ2-7; TRBD2 is a possible D gene (7 bases). V lost 1 base, J lost 3 bases, and 19 bases lay in between. The CDR3 is 16 residues long. The germline V gene encodes CDR1 GTSNPN and CDR2 SVGIG (reference sequence).

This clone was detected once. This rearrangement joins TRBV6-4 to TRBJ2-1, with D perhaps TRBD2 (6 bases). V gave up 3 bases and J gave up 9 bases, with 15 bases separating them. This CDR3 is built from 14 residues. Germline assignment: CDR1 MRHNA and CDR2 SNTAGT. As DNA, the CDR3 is TGTGCCAGCAGTGATCCGAACCTTAGCGGTGAGCAGTTCTTC. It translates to CASSDPNLSGEQFF.

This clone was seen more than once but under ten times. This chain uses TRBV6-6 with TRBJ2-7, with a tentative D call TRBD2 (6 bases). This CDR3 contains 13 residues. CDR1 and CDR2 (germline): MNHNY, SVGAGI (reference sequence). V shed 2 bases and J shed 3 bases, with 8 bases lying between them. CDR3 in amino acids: CASSYGTDYEQYF. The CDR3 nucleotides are TGTGCCAGCAGTTACGGGACTGACTACGAGCAGTACTTC.

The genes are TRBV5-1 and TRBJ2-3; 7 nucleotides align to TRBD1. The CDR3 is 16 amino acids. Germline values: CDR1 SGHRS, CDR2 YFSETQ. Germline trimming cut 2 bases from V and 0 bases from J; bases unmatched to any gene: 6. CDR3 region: CASSLLPTGSTDTQYF. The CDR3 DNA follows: TGCGCCAGCAGCTTATTACCGACAGGGAGCACAGATACGCAGTATTTT.

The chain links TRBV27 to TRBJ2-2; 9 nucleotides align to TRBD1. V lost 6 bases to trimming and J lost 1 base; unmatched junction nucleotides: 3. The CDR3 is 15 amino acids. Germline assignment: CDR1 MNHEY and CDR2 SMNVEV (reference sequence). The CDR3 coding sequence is TGTGCCAGCAGCCCGGGACAGGGGAACACCGGGGAGCTGTTTTTT. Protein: CASSPGQGNTGELFF.

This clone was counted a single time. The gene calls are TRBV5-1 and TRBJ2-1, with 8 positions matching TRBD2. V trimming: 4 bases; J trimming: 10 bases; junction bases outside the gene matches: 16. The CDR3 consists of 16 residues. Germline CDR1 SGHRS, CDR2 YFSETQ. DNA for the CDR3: TGCGCCAGCAGCGCACAAGCGGGAGCGCTTTCCATGGAGCAGTTCTTC. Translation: CASSAQAGALSMEQFF.

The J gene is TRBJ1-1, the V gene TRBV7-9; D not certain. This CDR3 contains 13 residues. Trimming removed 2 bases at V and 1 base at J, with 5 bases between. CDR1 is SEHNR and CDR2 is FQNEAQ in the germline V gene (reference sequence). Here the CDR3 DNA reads TGTGCCAGCAGCTTAACACCGAACACTGAAGCTTTCTTT. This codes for CASSLTPNTEAFF.

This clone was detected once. In DNA, the CDR3 is TGTGCCAGCAGCGTAGGGACAGGACCCAATGAAAAACTGTTTTTT. This gives the protein CASSVGTGPNEKLFF. The rearrangement joins TRBV7-2 to TRBJ1-4; 8 bases are a match to TRBD1. CDR3 length: 15 residues. The germline gives CDR1 SGHTA, CDR2 FQGNSA. The V and J ends lost 5 bases and 5 bases, in that order; junction bases with no gene match: 7.

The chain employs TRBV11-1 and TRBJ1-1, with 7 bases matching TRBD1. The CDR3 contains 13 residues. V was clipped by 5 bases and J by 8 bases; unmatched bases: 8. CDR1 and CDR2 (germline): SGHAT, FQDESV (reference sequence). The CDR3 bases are TGTGCCAGCAGCGCGCGTTTGACAGGGGAAGCTTTCTTT. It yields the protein CASSARLTGEAFF. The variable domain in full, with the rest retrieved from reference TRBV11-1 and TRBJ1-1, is EAEVAQSPRYKITEKSQAVAFWCDPISGHATLYWYRQILGQGPELLVQFQDESVVDDSQLPKDRFSAERLKGVDSTLKIQPAELGDSAMYLCASSARLTGEAFFGQGTRLTVV.

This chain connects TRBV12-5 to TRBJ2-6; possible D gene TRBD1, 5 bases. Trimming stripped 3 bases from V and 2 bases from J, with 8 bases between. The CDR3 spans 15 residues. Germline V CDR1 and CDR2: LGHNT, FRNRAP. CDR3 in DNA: TGTGCTAGTGGTTTACCAGGGCCTGGGGCCAACGTCCTGACTTTC. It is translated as CASGLPGPGANVLTF.